This T cell receptor (beta chain) was obtained from a study of blood T cell repertoires in COVID-19. Study-level background: Acute-phase and convalescent COVID-19 samples originated in the United States, Italy and Spain. T cells, B-cell-depleted T cells, or PBMCs supplied cDNA or gDNA.

Germline CDR1 SGHNT, CDR2 YYREEE (reference sequence). The CDR3 has 17 residues. Trimming took 3 bases from V and 4 from J; bases not matched to a gene: 15. Method: immunoSEQ multiplex PCR; TCRdb's copy keeps in-frame clones and lacks some. The data hold 380,000 or so clones, with around 89% observed a single time. The sample was peripheral blood. The chain is built from TRBV5-4 and TRBJ1-1; 7 bases line up with TRBD1. The sequence came from a man aged 40-50 years with acute or convalescent COVID-19. CDR3: CASSYLRQGYVGTEAFF. CDR3 bases: TGTGCCAGCAGCTATCTTCGACAGGGTTACGTAGGCACTGAAGCTTTCTTT.